The sequence of this T cell receptor (beta chain) was determined in a study of beta chain features in type 1 diabetes. The study reverse transcribed the entire isolated RNA, so it sequenced expressed TCRB transcripts. Some clones are missing from TCRdb's copy, which holds only in-frame ones; the method was immunoSEQ multiplex PCR. The sample lists more than 550,000 clones, over 13% occurring once. This clone was observed a handful of times. Antigen: not known. Findings and caveats of the study: TCRB CDR3 length was moderately but significantly reduced in all four CD4+ subsets of Type 1 diabetes patients.

The TCR originated in a man aged 18 to 30 with type 1 diabetes. The sample taken for sequencing was naive CD4+ T cells from blood.

The DNA for the CDR3 is TGCGCCAGCAGCTCTGGCGTTTTGGGGTACACCGGGGAGCTGTTTTTT. It specifies CASSSGVLGYTGELFF. V and J are TRBV5-1 and TRBJ2-2; D is undetermined. Germline V CDR1 and CDR2: SGHRS, YFSETQ. CDR3 length: 16 amino acids. Trimming cost V 3 bases and J 3 bases, with 15 bases left between them. The variable domain in full, completed from reference TRBV5-1 and TRBJ2-2, reads KAGVTQTPRYLIKTRGQQVTLSCSPISGHRSVSWYQQTPGQGLQFLFEYFSETQRNKGNFPGRFSGRQFSNSRSEMNVSTLELGDSALYLCASSSGVLGYTGELFFGEGSRLTVL.